Below, 30 T cell receptor beta chains from the same sample are listed, as sequenced in a study of blood T cell repertoires in COVID-19. The data were produced by immunoSEQ multiplex PCR, yet TCRdb's version contains in-frame clones alone and is incomplete. In the table there are just over 150,000 clones, around 80% of which are singletons. The specimen was peripheral blood. The receptors were gathered from a man aged 55-75 years with acute or convalescent COVID-19.

V usage is TRBV7-3 and J usage is TRBJ2-5, with TRBD1 matching over 9 bases. With 4 bases clipped from V and 5 bases from J, the junction kept 5 bases outside the gene matches. Germline V gene data show CDR1 as SGHTA and CDR2 as FQGTGA. CDR3 length equals 14 residues. The CDR3 here is CASSSSGQGETQYF. CDR3 coding DNA: TGTGCCAGCAGCTCATCCGGACAGGGGGAGACCCAGTACTTC.

The V call is TRBV10-3, the J call TRBJ2-3; 7 bases are shared with TRBD1. The trim removed 7 bases at V and 1 base at J, leaving 8 bases unmatched. This CDR3 region has 15 residues. Germline CDR1 is ENHRY and CDR2 is SYGVKD. The CDR3 sequence is CAINHRGDGTDTQYF. The CDR3 DNA is TGTGCCATCAACCACAGGGGCGACGGCACAGATACGCAGTATTTT.

The chain uses TRBV19 and TRBJ2-5; tentative D call: TRBD2 (5 bases). Germline assignment: CDR1 LNHDA and CDR2 SQIVND (reference sequence). This CDR3 spans 16 amino acids. The V and J ends lost 6 bases and 0 bases respectively, with 17 bases between them. CDR3 sequence reads: CASRKSLTNYQETQYF. CDR3 nucleotides: TGTGCCAGTAGGAAGTCCTTGACTAACTACCAAGAGACCCAGTACTTC.

The rearrangement joins TRBV24-1 to TRBJ2-5; 12 bases are a match to TRBD2. J gave up 5 bases and V 4 bases, and 10 bases lay outside the gene matches. Germline V gene lookup returns CDR1 KGHDR and CDR2 SFDVKD. This CDR3 region has 17 residues. The CDR3: CATSDHPSSGRGETQYF. CDR3 coding DNA: TGTGCCACCAGTGACCACCCCTCTAGCGGGAGGGGGGAGACCCAGTACTTC.

This chain joins TRBV19 and TRBJ2-1, with D possibly being TRBD1 (6 bases). The CDR3 is made up of 14 amino acids. Per the germline V gene, CDR1 is LNHDA and CDR2 is SQIVND (reference sequence). The V gene lost 3 bases and the J gene lost 9 bases, with 15 bases spanning the gap. The chain's CDR3 is CASSMVRGTSEQFF. CDR3 coding DNA: TGTGCCAGTAGTATGGTCAGGGGAACGAGTGAGCAGTTCTTC.

A single count supports this clone. A junction end diverges from the germline sequence, so it may reflect a read error. The rearrangement links TRBV5-6 to TRBJ1-2; D is possibly TRBD1 (6 bases). CDR3 size: 14 residues. Germline values: CDR1 SGHDT, CDR2 YYEEEE. CDR3 loop: CASSLPPTGRLYSF. In DNA, the CDR3 is TGTGCCAGCAGCCTACCGCCCACAGGGCGCCTCTACTCCTTC.

The rearrangement links TRBV2 to TRBJ1-2, with D possibly TRBD1 on 5 matching bases. The CDR3 is 13 amino acids. Germline assignment: CDR1 SNHLY and CDR2 FYNNEI. Trimming pared 5 bases from V and 1 base from J, leaving 8 bases between. CDR3 coding DNA: TGTGCCAGCAGTTCCGACAGTAACTATGGCTACACCTTC. It translates to CASSSDSNYGYTF.

The CDR3 is CAWSDSTGELFF. The CDR3 coding sequence is TGTGCCTGGAGTGATAGCACCGGGGAGCTGTTTTTT. The chain is built from TRBV30 and TRBJ2-2, with D uncertain. Germline V lookup: CDR1 GTSNPN, CDR2 SVGIG (reference sequence). The CDR3 loop spans 12 amino acids. V gave up 1 base and J gave up 4 bases, with 4 bases separating them.

V is TRBV7-2 and J is TRBJ1-5; D is unresolved. V was trimmed by 5 bases and J by 3 bases, leaving 11 bases between them. The CDR3 loop spans 14 amino acids. Germline values: CDR1 SGHTA, CDR2 FQGNSA. This CDR3 is CASSPNRVNQPQHF. In DNA, the CDR3 is TGTGCCAGCAGCCCGAACCGGGTCAATCAGCCCCAGCATTTT.

The CDR3, as DNA: TGTGCCACCAGCCGACAGGGGGACTATGGCTACACCTTC. Its protein is CATSRQGDYGYTF. This chain uses TRBV15 with TRBJ1-2, with 9 nucleotides matching TRBD1. The CDR3 sequence is 13 residues long. V lost 5 bases, J lost 3 bases, and 1 base stayed unmatched. The V gene's germline CDR1 is LNHNV and CDR2 YYDKDF (reference sequence).

The chain recombines TRBV5-5 with TRBJ2-7; 7 nucleotides match TRBD2. The CDR3 loop spans 14 amino acids. V dropped 3 bases and J dropped 3; count of bases not matched to a gene: 6. CDR1 SGHKS and CDR2 YYEKEE come from the germline V gene (reference sequence). CDR3 sequence reads: CASSWASGYYEQYF. The CDR3 DNA is TGTGCCAGCAGCTGGGCTAGCGGTTACTACGAGCAGTACTTC.

This clone showed up just once. The chain links TRBV18 to TRBJ2-5; TRBD1 matches at 11 bases. The J segment lost 5 bases and the V segment lost 4 bases, leaving 3 bases of the junction unmatched. CDR1 KGHSH and CDR2 LQKENI come from the germline V gene. This CDR3 is 14 amino acids long. The CDR3: CASSLRTGGETQYF. The CDR3 DNA is TGTGCCAGCTCACTAAGGACAGGGGGCGAGACCCAGTACTTC.

The V call is TRBV24-1, the J call TRBJ2-1; a possible D gene is TRBD2 (5 bases). In germline, CDR1 is KGHDR, CDR2 SFDVKD. Trimming left V 2 bases short and J 5 bases short, with 24 bases between. CDR3 length: 19 residues. This CDR3 is CATSDSPTAGGLLNNEQFF. CDR3 coding DNA: TGTGCCACCAGTGATTCCCCCACGGCCGGTGGACTTCTAAACAATGAGCAGTTCTTC.

In this sample, this clone turned up many times. The chain has TRBV18 and TRBJ2-5, with TRBD2 identical over 10 bases. CDR3 length equals 14 residues. Germline V CDR1 and CDR2: KGHSH, LQKENI. V was pared by 6 bases and J by 4 bases, with 5 bases of the junction left unmatched. The CDR3 nucleotides read TGTGCCAGCTCCGGTAGCGGGGGGCGAGAGACCCAGTACTTC. It codes for CASSGSGGRETQYF.

V gene TRBV7-2 combines with J gene TRBJ2-1; 10 positions match TRBD2. The J segment lost 5 bases and the V segment lost 6 bases, leaving 10 bases of the junction unmatched. Germline V gene sequence: CDR1 SGHTA, CDR2 FQGNSA. The CDR3 spans 16 residues. CDR3: CASSPSGLAVHNEQFF. The DNA for the CDR3 is TGTGCCAGCAGTCCCTCCGGACTAGCGGTCCACAATGAGCAGTTCTTC.

The CDR3 bases are TGTGCCAGCAGTGTACAGGGGACGACCGGGGAGCTGTTTTTT. Its protein product is CASSVQGTTGELFF. This chain links TRBV2 with TRBJ2-2, with 7 bases matching TRBD1. The CDR3 has 14 residues. After removal of 4 bases from V and 5 bases from J, the junction contained 4 bases not matched to a gene. CDR1 is SNHLY and CDR2 is FYNNEI in the germline V gene. The variable domain in full, completed from reference TRBV2 and TRBJ2-2, reads EPEVTQTPSHQVTQMGQEVILRCVPISNHLYFYWYRQILGQKVEFLVSFYNNEISEKSEIFDDQFSVERPDGSNFTLKIRSTKLEDSAMYFCASSVQGTTGELFFGEGSRLTVL.

The chain is built from TRBV7-9 and TRBJ2-7; 9 nucleotides align to TRBD1. Germline V lookup: CDR1 SEHNR, CDR2 FQNEAQ (reference sequence). The CDR3 spans 13 residues. The V and J ends lost 5 bases and 4 bases, in that order; junction bases with no gene match: 3. CDR3: CASSRQGGYEQYF. CDR3 bases: TGTGCCAGCAGCAGACAGGGGGGTTACGAGCAGTACTTC.

This clone was detected once. The rearrangement joins TRBV5-1 to TRBJ2-5, with D unclear. CDR1 is SGHRS and CDR2 is YFSETQ in the germline V gene. The CDR3 runs to 12 residues. Deletions cut 7 bases from V and 5 bases from J, with 12 bases between. For the CDR3, the DNA is TGCGCCAGCCACTCAAAATGGGAGACCCAGTACTTC. Encoded protein: CASHSKWETQYF.

The chain has TRBV28 and TRBJ2-7; perhaps TRBD1 as D (7 bases). From germline, CDR1 is MDHEN and CDR2 SYDVKM. The ends were cut back, 5 bases at V and 2 bases at J, with 19 bases in the middle. The CDR3 extends over 16 amino acids. CDR3: CASSDPWAGGTYEQYF. CDR3 nucleotides: TGTGCCAGCAGTGACCCCTGGGCAGGGGGGACCTACGAGCAGTACTTC. The full variable domain, rest sourced from reference TRBV28 and TRBJ2-7, is DVKVTQSSRYLVKRTGEKVFLECVQDMDHENMFWYRQDPGLGLRLIYFSYDVKMKEKGDIPEGYSVSREKKERFSLILESASTNQTSMYLCASSDPWAGGTYEQYFGPGTRLTVT.

The CDR3 here is CASSTSGTSTYNEQFF. CDR3 sequence (DNA): TGTGCCAGCAGCACAAGTGGGACTAGCACCTACAATGAGCAGTTCTTC. The rearrangement joins TRBV13 to TRBJ2-1; 9 nucleotides line up with TRBD2. CDR1 and CDR2 (germline): PRHDT, FYEKMQ (reference sequence). The length of the CDR3 is 16 residues. The trim removed 5 bases at V and 2 bases at J, leaving 7 bases unmatched. Together with reference TRBV13 and TRBJ2-1, the CDR3 gives the full variable domain: AAGVIQSPRHLIKEKRETATLKCYPIPRHDTVYWYQQGPGQDPQFLISFYEKMQSDKGSIPDRFSAQQFSDYHSELNMSSLELGDSALYFCASSTSGTSTYNEQFFGPGTRLTVL.

This clone was observed a handful of times. V is TRBV10-3 and J is TRBJ1-1; D may be TRBD1 (5 bases). The V end was cut by 2 bases, the J end by 0 bases, with 7 bases between. Germline CDR1 ENHRY, CDR2 SYGVKD. The CDR3 runs 14 residues. CDR3 protein: CAISERGLNTEAFF. The CDR3 DNA reads as TGTGCCATCAGTGAGAGGGGATTGAACACTGAAGCTTTCTTT.

The V gene is TRBV30, the J gene TRBJ2-2, with 8 bases lining up with TRBD2. V lost 3 bases and J lost 5; bases outside the gene matches: 5. Germline V gene data show CDR1 as GTSNPN and CDR2 as SVGIG (reference sequence). This CDR3 comprises 14 residues. The CDR3 DNA is TGTGCCTGGAGAATCAGCGGGAGAACCGGGGAGCTGTTTTTT. Its translation is CAWRISGRTGELFF.

This chain links TRBV9 with TRBJ2-1; 9 bases are shared with TRBD2. CDR3 length equals 14 residues. After removal of 1 base from V and 10 bases from J, the junction contained 6 bases not matched to a gene. Germline lookup yields CDR1 SGDLS and CDR2 YYNGEE. CDR3 sequence (DNA): TGTGCCAGCAGCGTAAGGGGGACTAGCCCCGAGCAGTTCTTC. This gives the protein CASSVRGTSPEQFF.

This chain uses TRBV29-1 with TRBJ2-2; 9 nucleotides line up with TRBD2. The CDR3 spans 15 residues. Per the germline V gene, CDR1 is SQVTM and CDR2 is ANQGSEA. The junction had 10 bases not matched to a gene; V was cut back by 6 bases and J by 5 bases. The CDR3 loop reads CSVGIAGAGTGELFF. DNA of the CDR3: TGCAGCGTGGGGATAGCGGGAGCCGGAACCGGGGAGCTGTTTTTT.

The chain employs TRBV5-4 and TRBJ2-7; 11 nucleotides agree with TRBD1. The CDR3 sequence is 15 residues long. The junction had 9 bases not matched to a gene; V was cut back by 4 bases and J by 6 bases. Germline V lookup: CDR1 SGHNT, CDR2 YYREEE (reference sequence). CDR3 sequence: CASSPGQGGWLEQYF. CDR3 DNA sequence: TGTGCCAGCAGCCCGGGACAGGGGGGGTGGCTCGAGCAGTACTTC.

V is TRBV10-3 and J is TRBJ2-5, with 14 nucleotides matching TRBD2. Germline V gene data show CDR1 as ENHRY and CDR2 as SYGVKD. The CDR3 covers 16 residues. J gave up 5 bases and V 6 bases, and 8 bases lay outside the gene matches. This CDR3 is CAISPGTSGGGETQYF. The CDR3 nucleotides are TGTGCCATCAGCCCCGGGACTAGCGGGGGCGGCGAGACCCAGTACTTC.

The V call is TRBV6-5, the J call TRBJ2-1; TRBD1 aligns across 9 bases. The CDR3 contains 14 residues. V shed 4 bases, J shed 8 bases, and the junction held 6 bases outside the gene matches. The germline V gene has CDR1 MNHEY and CDR2 SVGAGI. The CDR3 DNA reads as TGTGCCAGCAGTTTAACGGACAGGGGCGATGAGCAGTTCTTC. Amino acid sequence: CASSLTDRGDEQFF.

This chain joins TRBV4-3 and TRBJ1-1; D gene ambiguous. The CDR3 loop spans 16 amino acids. V lost 0 bases and J lost 3, with 14 bases in between. Germline CDR1 reads LGHNA; CDR2 reads YSLEER. CDR3 sequence: CASSQDRGGRDTEAFF. The CDR3 DNA is TGCGCCAGCAGCCAAGATCGCGGAGGGCGTGACACTGAAGCTTTCTTT.

The chain links TRBV4-1 to TRBJ2-2, with no clear D. The CDR3 is 17 residues long. Trimming took off 1 base at V and 5 bases at J, with 17 bases between the two ends. Germline CDR1 MGHRA, CDR2 YSYEKL. The CDR3 sequence: CASSQGLWATDTGELFF. Written as DNA, the CDR3 is TGCGCCAGCAGCCAAGGGCTATGGGCTACTGATACCGGGGAGCTGTTTTTT.

This sequence joins TRBV30 and TRBJ2-7; 7 bases are a match to TRBD2. With 0 bases clipped from V and 7 bases from J, the junction kept 9 bases outside the gene matches. Germline V gene lookup returns CDR1 GTSNPN and CDR2 SVGIG (reference sequence). The CDR3 consists of 14 residues. CDR3 nucleotide sequence: TGTGCCTGGAGTGTACTGGCGGGAGTTGGAGAGCAGTACTTC. Translated, it gives CAWSVLAGVGEQYF.